This T cell receptor beta chain was profiled in a study of T cell repertoires in cytomegalovirus infection. Study-level points and caveats: HLA-C-restricted CMV-specific TCR beta clonotypes prevailed in the ex vivo response.

TCRdb called the reads again in MiXCR, with one record for every CDR3 protein. The sample has about 890,000 distinct CDR3 sequences; roughly 30% are singletons. The CDR3 totals 14 residues. Germline-derived CDR1 and CDR2 are SGHVS and FNYEAQ. Remarks on this clonotype: As yet, its antigen is unknown. Mismatch with germline at one junction end may stem from a read error.

The receptor was derived from a human donor in good health (CMV status not recorded). Some clones in this sample may be carry-over from other donors' samples. The sequencing here drew on cultured CD8+ T cells from PBMCs, taken from culture after CMV antigen stimulation. This sequence joins TRBV7-6 and TRBJ1-5; TRBD1 might be the D (5 bases). The CDR3 region is CVSSSGPTNQPQHF. For the CDR3, the DNA is TGTGTCAGCAGCTCGGGACCGACCAATCAGCCCCAGCATTTT.